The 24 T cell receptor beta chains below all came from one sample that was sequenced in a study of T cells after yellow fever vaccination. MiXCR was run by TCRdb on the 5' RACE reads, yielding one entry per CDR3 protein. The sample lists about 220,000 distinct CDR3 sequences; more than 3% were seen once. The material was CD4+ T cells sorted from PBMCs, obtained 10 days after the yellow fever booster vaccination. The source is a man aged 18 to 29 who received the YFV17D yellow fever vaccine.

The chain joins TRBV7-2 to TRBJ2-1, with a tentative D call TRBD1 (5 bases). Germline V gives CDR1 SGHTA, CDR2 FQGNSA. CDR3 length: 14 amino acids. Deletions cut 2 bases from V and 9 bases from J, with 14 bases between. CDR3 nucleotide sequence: TGTGCCAGCAGCTTAACAGGTTCGACGGTTGAGCAGTTCTTC. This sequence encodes CASSLTGSTVEQFF.

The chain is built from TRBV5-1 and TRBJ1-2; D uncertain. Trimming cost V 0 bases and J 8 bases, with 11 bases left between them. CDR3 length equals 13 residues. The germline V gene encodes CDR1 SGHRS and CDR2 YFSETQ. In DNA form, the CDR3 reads TGCGCCAGCAGCTTGGAGGGAGAAACAGGCTACACCTTC. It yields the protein CASSLEGETGYTF.

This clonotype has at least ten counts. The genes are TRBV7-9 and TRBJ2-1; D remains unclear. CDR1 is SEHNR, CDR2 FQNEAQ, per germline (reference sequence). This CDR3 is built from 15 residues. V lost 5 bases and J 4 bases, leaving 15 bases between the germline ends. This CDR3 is CASSPLRLVYNEQFF. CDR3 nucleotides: TGTGCCAGCAGCCCACTCCGACTGGTATACAATGAGCAGTTCTTC.

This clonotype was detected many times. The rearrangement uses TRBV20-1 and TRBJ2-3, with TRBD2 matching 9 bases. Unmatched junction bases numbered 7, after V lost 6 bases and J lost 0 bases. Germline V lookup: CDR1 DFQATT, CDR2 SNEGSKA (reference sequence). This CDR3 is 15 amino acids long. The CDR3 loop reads CSASGGRSSTDTQYF. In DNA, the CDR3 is TGCAGTGCCAGCGGGGGGAGGTCTAGCACAGATACGCAGTATTTT.

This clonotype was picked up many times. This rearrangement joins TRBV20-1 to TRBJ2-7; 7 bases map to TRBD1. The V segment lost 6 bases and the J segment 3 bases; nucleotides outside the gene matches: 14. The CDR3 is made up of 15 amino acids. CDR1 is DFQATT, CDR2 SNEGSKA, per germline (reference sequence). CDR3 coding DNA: TGCAGTGCACAGCCGGGACAGCTCCTGCTCTACGAGCAGTACGTC. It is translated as CSAQPGQLLLYEQYV.

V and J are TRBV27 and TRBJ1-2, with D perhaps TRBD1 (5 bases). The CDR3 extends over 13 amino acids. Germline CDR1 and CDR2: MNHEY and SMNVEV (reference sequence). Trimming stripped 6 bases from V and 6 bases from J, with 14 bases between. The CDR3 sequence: CASSVLGDHGYTF. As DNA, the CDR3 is TGTGCCAGCAGCGTGTTGGGGGATCATGGCTACACCTTC.

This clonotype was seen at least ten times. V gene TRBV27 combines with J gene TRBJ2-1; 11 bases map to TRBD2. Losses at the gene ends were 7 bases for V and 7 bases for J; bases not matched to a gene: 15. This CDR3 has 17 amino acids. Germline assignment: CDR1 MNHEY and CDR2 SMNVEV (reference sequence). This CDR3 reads CASTRGLAGGGGNEQFF. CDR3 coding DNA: TGTGCCAGCACCCGCGGGCTAGCGGGGGGAGGAGGGAATGAGCAGTTCTTC.

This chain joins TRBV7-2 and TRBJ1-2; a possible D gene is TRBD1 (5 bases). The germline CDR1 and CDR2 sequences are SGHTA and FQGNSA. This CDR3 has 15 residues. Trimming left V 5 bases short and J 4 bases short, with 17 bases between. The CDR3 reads CASSPWSQGPYGYTF. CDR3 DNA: TGTGCCAGCAGCCCTTGGAGCCAGGGACCCTATGGCTACACCTTC.

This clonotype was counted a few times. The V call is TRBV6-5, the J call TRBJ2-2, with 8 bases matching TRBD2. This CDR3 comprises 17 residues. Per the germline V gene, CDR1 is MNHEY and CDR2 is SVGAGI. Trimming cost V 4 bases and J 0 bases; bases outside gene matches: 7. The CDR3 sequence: CASSSGGASPNTGELFF. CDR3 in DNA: TGTGCCAGCAGTTCCGGGGGGGCCTCGCCGAACACCGGGGAGCTGTTTTTT.

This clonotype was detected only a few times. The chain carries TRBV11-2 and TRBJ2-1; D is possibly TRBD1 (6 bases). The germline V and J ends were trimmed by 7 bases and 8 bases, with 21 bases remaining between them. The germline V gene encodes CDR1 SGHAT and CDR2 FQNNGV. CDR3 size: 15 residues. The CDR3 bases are TGTGCCAGCAAACTTCCAGGGGCTAGCCCCCATGAGCAGTTCTTC. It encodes CASKLPGASPHEQFF.

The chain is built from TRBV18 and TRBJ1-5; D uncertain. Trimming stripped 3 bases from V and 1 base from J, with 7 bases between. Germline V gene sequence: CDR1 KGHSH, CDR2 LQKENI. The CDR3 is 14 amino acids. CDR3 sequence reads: CASSPGESNQPQHF. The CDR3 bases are TGTGCCAGCTCACCCGGCGAAAGCAATCAGCCCCAGCATTTT.

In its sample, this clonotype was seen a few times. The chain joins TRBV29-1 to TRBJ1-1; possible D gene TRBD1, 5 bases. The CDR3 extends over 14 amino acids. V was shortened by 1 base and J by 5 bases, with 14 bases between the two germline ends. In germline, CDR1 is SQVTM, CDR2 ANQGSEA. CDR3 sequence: CSVEGVGDRTEAFF. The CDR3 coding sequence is TGCAGCGTTGAAGGGGTGGGGGATAGAACTGAAGCTTTCTTT.

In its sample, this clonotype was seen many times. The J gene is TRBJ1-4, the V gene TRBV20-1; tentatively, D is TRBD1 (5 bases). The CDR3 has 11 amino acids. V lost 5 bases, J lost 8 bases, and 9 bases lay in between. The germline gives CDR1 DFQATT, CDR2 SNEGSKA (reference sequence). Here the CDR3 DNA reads TGCAGTGCTTGGACACAGGAAAAACTGTTTTTT. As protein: CSAWTQEKLFF.

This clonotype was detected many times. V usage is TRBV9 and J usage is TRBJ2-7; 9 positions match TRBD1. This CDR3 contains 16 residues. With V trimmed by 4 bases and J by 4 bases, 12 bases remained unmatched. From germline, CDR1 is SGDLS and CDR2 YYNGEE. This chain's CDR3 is CASSPSVRTGEYEQYF. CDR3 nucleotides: TGTGCCAGCAGCCCTTCGGTGAGGACAGGGGAATACGAGCAGTACTTC.

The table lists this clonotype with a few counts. CDR3 region: CASSFDRGQQTQYF. CDR3 nucleotides: TGTGCCAGCAGCTTCGACAGGGGGCAACAGACCCAGTACTTC. The chain combines TRBV11-2 with TRBJ2-5; the match to TRBD1 covers 10 bases. V trimming: 3 bases; J trimming: 6 bases; junction bases outside the gene matches: 4. Germline CDR1 is SGHAT and CDR2 is FQNNGV. The CDR3 runs to 14 residues.

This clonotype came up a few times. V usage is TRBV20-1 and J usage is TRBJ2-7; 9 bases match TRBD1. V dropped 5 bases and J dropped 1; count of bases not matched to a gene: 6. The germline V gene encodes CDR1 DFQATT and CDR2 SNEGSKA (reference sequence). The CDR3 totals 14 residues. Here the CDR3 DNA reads TGCAGTGCTGTAGACAGGGGGGCGTCCTACGAGCAGTACTTC. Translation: CSAVDRGASYEQYF.

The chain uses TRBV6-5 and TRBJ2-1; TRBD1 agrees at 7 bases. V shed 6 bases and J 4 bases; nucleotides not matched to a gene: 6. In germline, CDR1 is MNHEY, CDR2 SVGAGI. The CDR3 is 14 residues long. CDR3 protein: CASSRDRAYNEQFF. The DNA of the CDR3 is TGTGCCAGCAGCCGAGACAGGGCTTACAATGAGCAGTTCTTC.

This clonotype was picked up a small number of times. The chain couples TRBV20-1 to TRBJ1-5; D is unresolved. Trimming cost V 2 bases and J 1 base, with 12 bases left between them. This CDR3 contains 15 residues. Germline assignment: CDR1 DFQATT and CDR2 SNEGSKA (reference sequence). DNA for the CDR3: TGCAGTGCTAGAAGGCCGGGAGGAAGCAATCAGCCCCAGCATTTT. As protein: CSARRPGGSNQPQHF.

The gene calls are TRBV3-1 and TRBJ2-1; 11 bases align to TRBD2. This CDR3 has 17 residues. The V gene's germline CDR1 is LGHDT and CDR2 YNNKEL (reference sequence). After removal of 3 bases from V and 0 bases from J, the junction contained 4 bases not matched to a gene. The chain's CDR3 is CASSQGLADISYNEQFF. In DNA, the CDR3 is TGTGCCAGCAGCCAGGGACTAGCGGACATCTCCTACAATGAGCAGTTCTTC.

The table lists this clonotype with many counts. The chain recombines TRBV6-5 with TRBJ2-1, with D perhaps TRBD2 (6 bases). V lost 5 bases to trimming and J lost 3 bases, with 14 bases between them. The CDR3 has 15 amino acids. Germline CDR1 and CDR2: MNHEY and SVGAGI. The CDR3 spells CASSLGTPDYNEQFF. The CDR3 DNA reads TGTGCCAGCAGTCTCGGGACTCCCGACTACAATGAGCAGTTCTTC.

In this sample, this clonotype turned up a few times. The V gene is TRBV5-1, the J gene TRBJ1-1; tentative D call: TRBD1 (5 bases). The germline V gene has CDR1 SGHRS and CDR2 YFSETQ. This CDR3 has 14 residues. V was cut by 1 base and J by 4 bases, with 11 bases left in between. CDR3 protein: CASSLLTGLTEAFF. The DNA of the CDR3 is TGCGCCAGCAGCTTGTTAACGGGGCTCACTGAAGCTTTCTTT.

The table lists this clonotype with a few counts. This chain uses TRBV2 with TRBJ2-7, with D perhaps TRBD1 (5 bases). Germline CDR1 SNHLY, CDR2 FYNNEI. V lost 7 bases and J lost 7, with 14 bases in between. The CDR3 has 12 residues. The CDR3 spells CASNPDRQEQYV. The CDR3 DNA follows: TGTGCCAGCAATCCGGACCGACAGGAGCAGTACGTC.

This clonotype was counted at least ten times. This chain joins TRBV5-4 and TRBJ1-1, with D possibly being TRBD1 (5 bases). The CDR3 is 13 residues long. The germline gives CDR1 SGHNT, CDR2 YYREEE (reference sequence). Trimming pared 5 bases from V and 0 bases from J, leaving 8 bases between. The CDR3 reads CASRGTLNTEAFF. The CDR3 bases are TGTGCCAGCAGGGGGACCTTGAACACTGAAGCTTTCTTT.

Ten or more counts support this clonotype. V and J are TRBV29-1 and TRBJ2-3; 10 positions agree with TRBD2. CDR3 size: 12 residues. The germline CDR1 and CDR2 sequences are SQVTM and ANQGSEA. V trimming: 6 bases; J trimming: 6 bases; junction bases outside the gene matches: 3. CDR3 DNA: TGCAGCGTCGGTAGCGGGGGGGATACGCAGTATTTT. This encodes CSVGSGGDTQYF.